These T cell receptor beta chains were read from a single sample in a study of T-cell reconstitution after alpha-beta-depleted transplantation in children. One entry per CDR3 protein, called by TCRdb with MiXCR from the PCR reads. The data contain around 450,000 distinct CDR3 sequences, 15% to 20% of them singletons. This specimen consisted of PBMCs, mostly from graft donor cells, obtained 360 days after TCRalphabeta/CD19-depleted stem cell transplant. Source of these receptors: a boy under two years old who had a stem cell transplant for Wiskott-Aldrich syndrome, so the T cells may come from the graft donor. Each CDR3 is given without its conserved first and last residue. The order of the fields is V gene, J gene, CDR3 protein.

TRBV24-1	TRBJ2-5	ATRKQGPFNGETQY
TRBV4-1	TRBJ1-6	ASSQGGRPPLH
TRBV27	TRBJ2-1	ASSLSGMRRAQF
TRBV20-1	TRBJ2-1	SAVKKGGLIPRF
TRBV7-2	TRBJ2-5	ASSLAGTSGQETQY
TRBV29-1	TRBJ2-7	SVHSKGQGKYEQY
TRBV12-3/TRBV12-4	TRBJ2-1	ASSFFTGLGEQF
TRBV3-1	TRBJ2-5	ASSQVGLPRGFQETQY
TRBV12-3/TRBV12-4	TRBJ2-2	ASSPNLANTGELF
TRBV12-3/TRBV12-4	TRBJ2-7	ASSFSWTGYEQY
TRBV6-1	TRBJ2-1	ASSEIRGGLAFYNEQF
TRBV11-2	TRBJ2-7	ASRIRVGGKYEQY
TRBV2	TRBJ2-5	AARRGGETQY
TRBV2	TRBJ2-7	ARGRGDGYEQY
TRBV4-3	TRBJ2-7	ASSQEIYGYEQY
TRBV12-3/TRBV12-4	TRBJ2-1	ASRRGSSYNEQF
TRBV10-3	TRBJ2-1	AISPVAGGGKSYNEQF
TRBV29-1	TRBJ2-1	SVTGQPSYNEQF